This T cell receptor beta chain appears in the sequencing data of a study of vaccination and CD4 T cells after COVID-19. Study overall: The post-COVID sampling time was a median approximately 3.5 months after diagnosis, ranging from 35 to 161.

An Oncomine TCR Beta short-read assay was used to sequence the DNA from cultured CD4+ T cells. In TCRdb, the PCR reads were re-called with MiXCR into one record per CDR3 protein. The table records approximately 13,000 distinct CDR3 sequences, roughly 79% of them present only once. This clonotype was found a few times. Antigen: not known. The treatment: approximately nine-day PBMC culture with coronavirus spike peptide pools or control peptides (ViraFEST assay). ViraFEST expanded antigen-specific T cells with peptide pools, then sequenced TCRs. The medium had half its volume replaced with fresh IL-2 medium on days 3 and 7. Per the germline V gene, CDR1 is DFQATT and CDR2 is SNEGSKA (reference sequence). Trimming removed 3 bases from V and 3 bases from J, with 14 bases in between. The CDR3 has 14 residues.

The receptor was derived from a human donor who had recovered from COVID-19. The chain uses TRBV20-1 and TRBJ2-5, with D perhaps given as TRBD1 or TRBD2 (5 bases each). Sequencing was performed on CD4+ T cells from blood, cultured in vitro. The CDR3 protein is CSARGDGEKETQYF. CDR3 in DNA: TGCAGTGCTAGGGGGGACGGGGAAAAAGAGACCCAGTACTTC.